The 26 T cell receptor beta chains given below trace back to one sample, sequenced in a study of cytomegalovirus exposure and HLA in healthy donors. PCR used 60 Vbeta primers and 13 Jbeta primers. TCRdb's copy holds only in-frame clones and misses some; the assay was immunoSEQ multiplex PCR. The sample holds 90,000 to 110,000 clones, around 77% seen once. The sample consisted of PBMCs. These receptors were taken from a woman aged 40 to 49 in good health and CMV-seropositive.

The rearrangement joins TRBV6-5 to TRBJ2-1, with 14 bases matching TRBD2. CDR1 is MNHEY, CDR2 SVGAGI, per germline. This CDR3 is 15 amino acids long. V dropped 7 bases and J dropped 7; count of bases not matched to a gene: 6. The CDR3: CASTWGLAGVNEQFF. CDR3 nucleotides: TGTGCCAGCACCTGGGGACTAGCGGGAGTTAATGAGCAGTTCTTC.

The sample holds a few counts of this clone. Other DNA sequences from this sample encode an identical CDR3 as well. V is TRBV29-1 and J is TRBJ1-1, with D possibly matching TRBD1 (6 bases). Germline-derived CDR1 and CDR2 are SQVTM and ANQGSEA. This CDR3 has 14 residues. The V and J ends lost 4 bases and 1 base respectively, with 13 bases between them. The CDR3 loop reads CSVGETGPNTEAFF. CDR3 sequence (DNA): TGCAGCGTTGGAGAAACAGGGCCGAACACTGAAGCTTTCTTT. Full variable domain (missing parts from reference TRBV29-1 and TRBJ1-1): SAVISQKPSRDICQRGTSLTIQCQVDSQVTMMFWYRQQPGQSLTLIATANQGSEATYESGFVIDKFPISRPNLTFSTLTVSNMSPEDSSIYLCSVGETGPNTEAFFGQGTRLTVV.

This clone appeared a few times. The chain combines TRBV19 with TRBJ2-7, with a possible D match to TRBD1 (6 bases). Trimming shortened V by 5 bases and J by 6 bases, and 20 bases separated the two germline ends. Germline V CDR1 and CDR2: LNHDA, SQIVND (reference sequence). The CDR3 is 15 residues long. In DNA, the CDR3 is TGTGCCAGTAGTTCCGACGACAGGAGAGTGGGCGAGCAGTACTTC. Amino acid sequence: CASSSDDRRVGEQYF.

The chain combines TRBV6-1 with TRBJ2-1; possible D gene TRBD1, 6 bases. CDR3 length: 18 residues. Germline loops: CDR1 MNHNS, CDR2 SASEGT. Trimming shortened V by 0 bases and J by 2 bases, and 17 bases separated the two germline ends. CDR3 in amino acids: CASSEAGAWGPPYNEQFF. The DNA of the CDR3 is TGTGCCAGCAGTGAAGCGGGGGCTTGGGGGCCCCCCTACAATGAGCAGTTCTTC.

CDR3 in DNA: TGTGCCAGCAGTCCTTCAGGGGCGTACACTGAAGCTTTCTTT. Its protein is CASSPSGAYTEAFF. This chain connects TRBV28 to TRBJ1-1; D is perhaps TRBD1 (6 bases). This CDR3 is built from 14 residues. Looked up from germline, CDR1 is MDHEN and CDR2 is SYDVKM. Trimming removed 5 bases from V and 3 bases from J, with 13 bases in between.

This clone has just a few counts. DNA for the CDR3: TGCAGCGCATACAGTCGACAAGAGACCCAGTACTTC. Translation gives CSAYSRQETQYF. The chain couples TRBV29-1 to TRBJ2-5, with D unclear. The CDR3 totals 12 residues. V was clipped by 7 bases and J by 2 bases, with 11 bases between them. The germline CDR1 and CDR2 sequences are SQVTM and ANQGSEA.

The V call is TRBV5-1, the J call TRBJ2-4; 14 bases are a match to TRBD2. Germline V gene lookup returns CDR1 SGHRS and CDR2 YFSETQ. CDR3 size: 15 residues. Unmatched junction bases numbered 7, after V lost 5 bases and J lost 9 bases. DNA for the CDR3: TGCGCCAGCAGGACTTTAGGGACTAGCGGGGGCATTCAGTACTTC. Its translation is CASRTLGTSGGIQYF.

This clone occurred a few times. The rearrangement joins TRBV19 to TRBJ2-7; 9 positions agree with TRBD1. V trimming: 6 bases; J trimming: 6 bases; junction bases outside the gene matches: 3. Germline V CDR1 and CDR2: LNHDA, SQIVND (reference sequence). The CDR3 spans 12 residues. Here the CDR3 reads CASRETGGEQYF. CDR3 sequence (DNA): TGTGCCAGTAGGGAGACAGGGGGCGAGCAGTACTTC.

The chain links TRBV5-1 to TRBJ2-1; weak D call: TRBD1 (5 bases). V lost 0 bases, J lost 9 bases, and 10 bases lay in between. This CDR3 region has 13 residues. The germline V gene encodes CDR1 SGHRS and CDR2 YFSETQ. This chain's CDR3 is CASSLGGGAEQFF. In nucleotides, the CDR3 is TGCGCCAGCAGCTTGGGGGGCGGTGCTGAGCAGTTCTTC.

This clone was detected a few times. This chain uses TRBV4-2 with TRBJ2-1; D remains ambiguous. This CDR3 is 16 amino acids long. Trimming left V 0 bases short and J 6 bases short, with 15 bases between. Germline CDR1 and CDR2: LGHNA and YNFKEQ. CDR3 in DNA: TGTGCCAGCAGCCAAGAAGCCAGCTCACCTAGCAATGAGCAGTTCTTC. This sequence encodes CASSQEASSPSNEQFF.

CDR3 coding DNA: TGTGCCAGCAGCTTGGCCTGGGTAGCGGGGGGGACCCAGTACTTC. Amino acids: CASSLAWVAGGTQYF. The chain has TRBV5-6 and TRBJ2-5; 10 positions agree with TRBD2. The germline CDR1 and CDR2 sequences are SGHDT and YYEEEE. This CDR3 comprises 15 residues. V dropped 0 bases and J dropped 7; count of bases not matched to a gene: 6.

The chain recombines TRBV7-9 with TRBJ1-2, with D uncertain. This CDR3 contains 17 residues. Between the trimmed V and J ends, which lost 5 bases and 6 bases, there was a span of 25 bases. Germline CDR1 is SEHNR and CDR2 is FQNEAQ (reference sequence). The CDR3 nucleotides are TGTGCCAGCAGCAACCCACCAGGCGGGGAATTTGGAGATGGCTACACCTTC. Amino acids: CASSNPPGGEFGDGYTF.

V gene TRBV7-9 combines with J gene TRBJ1-3; the D is unclear. Deletions cut 7 bases from V and 0 bases from J, with 7 bases between. CDR3 length: 13 amino acids. Germline V lookup: CDR1 SEHNR, CDR2 FQNEAQ (reference sequence). The CDR3 coding sequence is TGTGCCAGCACTTATAACTCTGGAAACACCATATATTTT. Protein: CASTYNSGNTIYF.

The V call is TRBV4-2, the J call TRBJ2-3; D is unresolved. Trimming pared 2 bases from V and 0 bases from J, leaving 6 bases between. The CDR3 length is 14 residues. Germline CDR1 is LGHNA and CDR2 is YNFKEQ. DNA of the CDR3: TGTGCCAGCAGCCAAACAGTCAGCACAGATACGCAGTATTTT. Its protein is CASSQTVSTDTQYF.

The chain's CDR3 is CASSVRAGGYTGELFF. CDR3 bases: TGTGCCAGCAGCGTTCGGGCAGGGGGCTACACCGGGGAGCTGTTTTTT. This chain joins TRBV9 and TRBJ2-2; 8 bases line up with TRBD1. V was clipped by 2 bases and J by 3 bases; unmatched bases: 6. The CDR3 loop spans 16 amino acids. Germline CDR1 and CDR2: SGDLS and YYNGEE.

The J gene is TRBJ2-2, the V gene TRBV6-6; 7 nucleotides line up with TRBD2. The CDR3 loop spans 14 amino acids. Germline values: CDR1 MNHNY, CDR2 SVGAGI (reference sequence). V lost 7 bases, J lost 2 bases, and 4 bases stayed unmatched. The CDR3 DNA sequence: TGTGCCAGCATCCTAGCGGACAACACCGGGGAGCTGTTTTTT. Protein: CASILADNTGELFF.

The chain employs TRBV5-5 and TRBJ2-7, with D possibly TRBD1 on 5 matching bases. The V gene's germline CDR1 is SGHKS and CDR2 YYEKEE (reference sequence). CDR3 length equals 15 residues. V lost 0 bases and J 2 bases, leaving 12 bases between the germline ends. As DNA, the CDR3 is TGTGCCAGCAGCTTGGGGGGCTCTACTACCTACGAGCAGTACTTC. Protein: CASSLGGSTTYEQYF. The variable domain in full, completed from reference TRBV5-5 and TRBJ2-7, reads DAGVTQSPTHLIKTRGQQVTLRCSPISGHKSVSWYQQVLGQGPQFIFQYYEKEERGRGNFPDRFSARQFPNYSSELNVNALLLGDSALYLCASSLGGSTTYEQYFGPGTRLTVT.

The count of this clone is one. The chain has TRBV7-9 and TRBJ1-2, with TRBD1 matching 9 bases. CDR1 SEHNR and CDR2 FQNEAQ come from the germline V gene (reference sequence). There are 14 residues in the CDR3. The V and J ends lost 7 bases and 7 bases, in that order; junction bases with no gene match: 10. CDR3 coding DNA: TGTGCCAGCAAAGAAGACAGGGGGAGGATTGGCTACACCTTC. Protein sequence: CASKEDRGRIGYTF.

This clone was counted between two and nine times. The gene calls are TRBV4-2 and TRBJ1-5; no clear D. The CDR3 runs 15 residues. Per germline, CDR1 LGHNA and CDR2 YNFKEQ. V lost 2 bases and J 7 bases, leaving 15 bases between the germline ends. The CDR3 sequence is CASSQTAGVGQPQHF. CDR3 bases: TGTGCCAGCAGCCAAACGGCCGGGGTCGGACAGCCCCAGCATTTT.

V gene TRBV7-9 combines with J gene TRBJ1-2; D remains ambiguous. V lost 7 bases to trimming and J lost 4 bases, with 16 bases between them. CDR3 length: 14 residues. Germline V CDR1 and CDR2: SEHNR, FQNEAQ (reference sequence). The DNA of the CDR3 is TGTGCCAGCAACCTTGCAGGTCCCGGCTATGGCTACACCTTC. Translating it yields CASNLAGPGYGYTF.

This chain links TRBV4-1 with TRBJ2-2, with a tentative D call TRBD2 (6 bases). CDR1 is MGHRA, CDR2 YSYEKL, per germline. With 3 bases removed from V and 4 bases from J, the gap between germline ends came to 12 bases. The CDR3 has 15 amino acids. DNA for the CDR3: TGCGCCAGCAGCCATCCCTCGCGGGGCACCGGGGAGCTGTTTTTT. The encoded protein is CASSHPSRGTGELFF.

This chain joins TRBV7-8 and TRBJ1-6; 7 bases are a match to TRBD1. The germline CDR1 and CDR2 sequences are SGHVS and FQNEAQ. The CDR3 is 13 amino acids. Trimming removed 7 bases from V and 10 bases from J; junction bases left unmatched: 7. CDR3 coding DNA: TGTGCCAGCAAAAGGGGGCGCGAATCACCCCTCCACTTT. Amino acids: CASKRGRESPLHF.

The gene calls are TRBV14 and TRBJ2-2, with D perhaps matching TRBD1 (5 bases). From germline, CDR1 is SGHDN and CDR2 FVKESK. Trimming removed 6 bases at V and 4 bases at J, with 12 bases between. The CDR3 has 14 residues. In DNA, the CDR3 is TGTGCCAGCAGAAAGACAGTGTCCACCGGGGAGCTGTTTTTT. This sequence encodes CASRKTVSTGELFF.

This clone has just one count. The chain combines TRBV5-1 with TRBJ2-3; TRBD1 matches 8 bases. In germline, CDR1 is SGHRS, CDR2 YFSETQ. The CDR3 spans 15 residues. With 3 bases clipped from V and 0 bases from J, the junction kept 3 bases outside the gene matches. The CDR3 bases are TGCGCCAGCAGCTCGACAGGGGTTAGCACAGATACGCAGTATTTT. It yields the protein CASSSTGVSTDTQYF.

This chain uses TRBV2 with TRBJ1-4, with no clear D. The V gene's germline CDR1 is SNHLY and CDR2 FYNNEI. The V and J ends lost 7 bases and 5 bases respectively, with 11 bases between them. The CDR3 is 13 residues long. CDR3 in amino acids: CASMVRGNEKLFF. The CDR3 region has the DNA TGTGCCAGCATGGTCCGGGGAAATGAAAAACTGTTTTTT.

This chain uses TRBV5-6 with TRBJ2-7; TRBD2 matches 7 bases. V was clipped by 3 bases and J by 1 base; unmatched bases: 10. CDR3 length: 16 amino acids. Germline CDR1 and CDR2: SGHDT and YYEEEE. Here the CDR3 DNA reads TGTGCCAGCAGCTCCGTGAGGTCTAGCGGTTCCTACGAGCAGTACTTC. This codes for CASSSVRSSGSYEQYF.